These 26 T cell receptor beta chains were all obtained from the same sample, sequenced in a study of control samples from healthy donors and cancer patients. Assay used: immunoSEQ multiplex PCR; TCRdb lists only in-frame clones, some missing. The sample shows under 85,000 clones, 80% to 90% of them seen only once. Sequencing was carried out using PBMCs. The receptors shown here come from a man aged 55 to 70 with head and neck cancer.

This clone came up a few times. The chain is built from TRBV4-1 and TRBJ2-2; the D is unclear. Germline loops: CDR1 MGHRA, CDR2 YSYEKL. Trimming cost V 0 bases and J 6 bases, with 8 bases left between them. The length of the CDR3 is 14 residues. The CDR3 DNA follows: TGCGCCAGCAGCCAAGAACACGGATCCGGGGAGCTGTTTTTT. This sequence encodes CASSQEHGSGELFF.

A single count supports this clone. The chain recombines TRBV12-5 with TRBJ1-1, with D possibly being TRBD1 (6 bases). Germline values: CDR1 LGHNT, CDR2 FRNRAP. The CDR3 loop spans 13 amino acids. The V end was cut by 9 bases, the J end by 4 bases, with 15 bases between. CDR3 bases: TGTGCTAGCGGGATGGGCAGGGGCACTGAAGCTTTCTTT. Encoded protein: CASGMGRGTEAFF.

CDR3: CASREHSGNTIYF. CDR3 sequence (DNA): TGTGCCAGCCGAGAGCACTCTGGAAACACCATATATTTT. This chain uses TRBV28 with TRBJ1-3, with unresolved D. The V end lost 8 bases, the J end lost 0 bases, and 8 bases lay between the germline ends. This CDR3 is 13 amino acids long. The germline V gene encodes CDR1 MDHEN and CDR2 SYDVKM.

There are a few counts of this clone. This rearrangement joins TRBV7-8 to TRBJ2-2; 8 bases line up with TRBD1. Trimming removed 5 bases from V and 5 bases from J; junction bases left unmatched: 13. This CDR3 comprises 17 residues. Per germline, CDR1 SGHVS and CDR2 FQNEAQ. CDR3 amino acids: CASSPPYRDRSTGELFF. The CDR3 DNA sequence: TGTGCCAGCAGCCCTCCCTACCGGGACAGGAGTACCGGGGAGCTGTTTTTT.

The chain combines TRBV14 with TRBJ2-7, with 8 bases identical to TRBD1. After removal of 6 bases from V and 4 bases from J, the junction contained 5 bases not matched to a gene. This CDR3 contains 13 residues. The germline V gene encodes CDR1 SGHDN and CDR2 FVKESK. The CDR3 spells CASSRQGRYEQYF. CDR3 nucleotides: TGTGCCAGCAGTCGACAGGGGAGGTACGAGCAGTACTTC.

The chain is built from TRBV4-2 and TRBJ2-5; 9 nucleotides align to TRBD2. V shed 2 bases and J 2 bases; nucleotides not matched to a gene: 12. Germline V lookup: CDR1 LGHNA, CDR2 YNFKEQ. The CDR3 runs 18 residues. The CDR3 bases are TGTGCCAGCAGCCAACGTCACACCGGGACTAGCCCTCAAGAGACCCAGTACTTC. It is translated as CASSQRHTGTSPQETQYF.

The rearrangement joins TRBV3-1 (or the pseudogene TRBV3-2) to TRBJ2-2; TRBD2 matches 13 bases. Losses at the gene ends were 4 bases for V and 7 bases for J; bases not matched to a gene: 9. This CDR3 is built from 17 residues. Germline V CDR1 and CDR2: LGHDT, YNNKEL (reference sequence). The CDR3 coding sequence is TGTGCCAGCAGCCCCCTCCCGGGACTAGCGGGGAACGGGGAGCTGTTTTTT. It encodes CASSPLPGLAGNGELFF.

This chain joins TRBV28 and TRBJ1-5; tentatively, D is TRBD1 (6 bases). The V gene lost 8 bases and the J gene lost 1 base, with 12 bases spanning the gap. This CDR3 has 14 residues. The germline V gene has CDR1 MDHEN and CDR2 SYDVKM. The CDR3 spells CASGGGGSNQPQHF. The DNA of the CDR3 is TGTGCCAGCGGAGGAGGGGGGAGCAATCAGCCCCAGCATTTT.

The J gene is TRBJ2-1, the V gene TRBV5-1; D is unresolved. The CDR3 covers 14 residues. Germline V CDR1 and CDR2: SGHRS, YFSETQ. Between the trimmed V and J ends, which lost 6 bases and 0 bases, there was a span of 10 bases. CDR3 region: CASNQMSSYNEQFF. In DNA, the CDR3 is TGCGCCAGCAACCAGATGAGCTCCTACAATGAGCAGTTCTTC.

The V gene is TRBV7-9, the J gene TRBJ2-7, with 8 bases lining up with TRBD2. V lost 0 bases and J lost 4; bases outside the gene matches: 8. CDR1 is SEHNR and CDR2 is FQNEAQ in the germline V gene (reference sequence). This CDR3 is 16 amino acids long. CDR3 in amino acids: CASSLAKASGRYEQYF. The DNA of the CDR3 is TGTGCCAGCAGCTTAGCGAAGGCTAGCGGGCGATACGAGCAGTACTTC. Complete variable domain (other parts from reference TRBV7-9 and TRBJ2-7): DTGVSQNPRHKITKRGQNVTFRCDPISEHNRLYWYRQTLGQGPEFLTYFQNEAQLEKSRLLSDRFSAERPKGSFSTLEIQRTEQGDSAMYLCASSLAKASGRYEQYFGPGTRLTVT.

The rearrangement joins TRBV5-1 to TRBJ1-2, with unresolved D. The germline CDR1 and CDR2 sequences are SGHRS and YFSETQ. V lost 0 bases to trimming and J lost 3 bases, with 12 bases between them. There are 15 residues in the CDR3. CDR3 DNA sequence: TGCGCCAGCAGCTTGGCCGGAACAGCTCACTATGGCTACACCTTC. Translation gives CASSLAGTAHYGYTF.

As to this clone: Different DNA sequences within this sample yield the same CDR3. The rearrangement joins TRBV5-1 to TRBJ2-3; D remains ambiguous. The germline V gene encodes CDR1 SGHRS and CDR2 YFSETQ. The V gene lost 0 bases and the J gene lost 2 bases, with 10 bases spanning the gap. This CDR3 region has 15 residues. CDR3 region: CASSLGTGNTDTQYF. The CDR3, as DNA: TGCGCCAGCAGCTTGGGTACGGGCAACACAGATACGCAGTATTTT.

The chain combines TRBV19 with TRBJ1-5; 9 bases map to TRBD1. The CDR3 is 16 residues long. Trimming removed 6 bases from V and 1 base from J; junction bases left unmatched: 7. CDR1 LNHDA and CDR2 SQIVND come from the germline V gene (reference sequence). CDR3 nucleotide sequence: TGTGCCAGTAGGCATCACAGGGGGCAAAGCAATCAGCCCCAGCATTTT. It translates to CASRHHRGQSNQPQHF.

The genes are TRBV5-4 and TRBJ2-7; 7 bases map to TRBD2. CDR3 size: 14 residues. Germline CDR1 reads SGHNT; CDR2 reads YYREEE (reference sequence). The V and J ends lost 1 base and 2 bases, in that order; junction bases with no gene match: 3. Here the CDR3 DNA reads TGTGCCAGCAGCTTGAGGGCGGGGGCCTACGAGCAGTACTTC. Its protein is CASSLRAGAYEQYF.

This clone was observed a single time. This chain joins TRBV28 and TRBJ2-2, with unresolved D. The CDR3 is 14 residues long. V was cut by 4 bases and J by 2 bases, with 8 bases left in between. The germline gives CDR1 MDHEN, CDR2 SYDVKM. CDR3 in DNA: TGTGCCAGCAGTTGGGGTCGTAACACCGGGGAGCTGTTTTTT. Its translation: CASSWGRNTGELFF.

This sequence joins TRBV13 and TRBJ2-5; 7 positions agree with TRBD2. The V segment lost 4 bases and the J segment 1 base; nucleotides outside the gene matches: 12. This CDR3 is 17 amino acids long. CDR1 is PRHDT, CDR2 FYEKMQ, per germline (reference sequence). The CDR3 DNA reads TGTGCCAGCAGCTATACCCGGGCTAGCGGTTTCCAAGAGACCCAGTACTTC. Encoded protein: CASSYTRASGFQETQYF.

J is TRBJ1-2 and V is TRBV18; D not resolved. This CDR3 contains 12 residues. Deletions cut 3 bases from V and 8 bases from J, with 10 bases between. Germline CDR1 and CDR2: KGHSH and LQKENI. The CDR3: CASSPGPRGYTF. DNA of the CDR3: TGTGCCAGCTCACCCGGGCCGCGCGGCTACACCTTC.

This chain joins TRBV6-1 and TRBJ1-4; TRBD1 is a possible D gene (6 bases). The CDR3 loop spans 16 amino acids. V was shortened by 2 bases and J by 6 bases, with 16 bases between the two germline ends. Germline CDR1 reads MNHNS; CDR2 reads SASEGT. CDR3 in amino acids: CASSEPGRGRHEKLFF. The CDR3 nucleotides read TGTGCCAGCAGTGAACCTGGACGGGGGCGTCATGAAAAACTGTTTTTT.

The rearrangement links TRBV6-5 to TRBJ2-3; 11 nucleotides align to TRBD2. Germline CDR1 reads MNHEY; CDR2 reads SVGAGI. This CDR3 has 13 residues. Losses at the gene ends were 2 bases for V and 12 bases for J; bases not matched to a gene: 4. CDR3 loop: CASSYVTSGTQYF. The CDR3 nucleotides are TGTGCCAGCAGTTACGTGACTAGCGGGACCCAGTATTTT.

The chain joins TRBV4-2 to TRBJ2-1; 9 bases fit TRBD2. J lost 4 bases, V lost 0 bases, and 7 bases had no gene match. Germline V gene lookup returns CDR1 LGHNA and CDR2 YNFKEQ. The CDR3 is made up of 17 amino acids. Written as DNA, the CDR3 is TGTGCCAGCAGCCAAGACCTGCGGGAGGGCGGGTACAATGAGCAGTTCTTC. Protein product: CASSQDLREGGYNEQFF.

The chain uses TRBV5-1 and TRBJ2-5, with a weak D call TRBD1 (6 bases). The CDR3 length is 13 residues. V was shortened by 3 bases and J by 1 base, with 7 bases between the two germline ends. The germline V gene encodes CDR1 SGHRS and CDR2 YFSETQ. The CDR3 region has the DNA TGCGCCAGCAGCTCAGGGGTCCAAGAGACCCAGTACTTC. As protein: CASSSGVQETQYF.

V gene TRBV27 combines with J gene TRBJ1-4, with TRBD1 as a possible D gene (6 bases). There are 14 residues in the CDR3. Trimming removed 6 bases from V and 8 bases from J, with 16 bases in between. Germline V gene data show CDR1 as MNHEY and CDR2 as SMNVEV (reference sequence). CDR3 sequence: CASRLQGVGEKLFF. For the CDR3, the DNA is TGTGCCAGCAGATTACAGGGTGTAGGGGAAAAACTGTTTTTT.

In this sample, this clone turned up once. The chain uses TRBV29-1 and TRBJ1-1; 8 nucleotides match TRBD1. Germline V gene lookup returns CDR1 SQVTM and CDR2 ANQGSEA. The CDR3 loop spans 14 amino acids. J lost 0 bases, V lost 7 bases, and 7 bases had no gene match. The CDR3 loop reads CSGGQGTMNTEAFF. Here the CDR3 DNA reads TGCAGCGGTGGACAGGGAACCATGAACACTGAAGCTTTCTTT.

This clone has more than one count but fewer than ten. The V gene is TRBV18, the J gene TRBJ1-6, with TRBD1 matching 8 bases. J lost 7 bases, V lost 6 bases, and 5 bases had no gene match. This CDR3 region has 14 residues. The germline V gene has CDR1 KGHSH and CDR2 LQKENI. CDR3 in DNA: TGTGCCAGCTCCGGACAGGGAAGAAATTCACCCCTCCACTTT. Translating gives CASSGQGRNSPLHF.

The sample holds one count of this clone. The chain combines TRBV12-3 or TRBV12-4 with TRBJ1-1; D gene uncertain. Trimming shortened V by 6 bases and J by 1 base, and 9 bases separated the two germline ends. The CDR3 consists of 13 residues. The CDR3 loop is CASRPGWNTEAFF. CDR3 DNA: TGTGCCAGCAGGCCCGGATGGAACACTGAAGCTTTCTTT.

The rearrangement joins TRBV5-5 to TRBJ2-1; 9 bases fit TRBD1. The CDR3 sequence is 15 residues long. The germline V gene has CDR1 SGHKS and CDR2 YYEKEE (reference sequence). Unmatched junction bases numbered 9, after V lost 4 bases and J lost 7 bases. CDR3 sequence (DNA): TGTGCCAGCAGCCCCTACACAGGGGGCAAGAATGAGCAGTTCTTC. It codes for CASSPYTGGKNEQFF.